Below, 25 T cell receptor beta chains from the same sample are listed, as sequenced in a study of T-cell memory formation after mild COVID-19. One entry per CDR3 protein results from TCRdb running MiXCR on the 5' RACE reads. The sample carries about 470,000 distinct CDR3 sequences, roughly 23% recorded once. Sequencing was done on a sample of PBMCs or a T cell subset sorted from them (not recorded which). The receptors come from an adult woman who had mild COVID-19 (a few samples of this study predate the infection). Cell type and time point are not known.

The chain has TRBV4-2 and TRBJ2-5; 10 positions match TRBD2. Germline V gene sequence: CDR1 LGHNA, CDR2 YNFKEQ. This CDR3 contains 17 residues. V lost 0 bases and J lost 2; bases outside the gene matches: 6. The CDR3 DNA sequence: TGTGCCAGCAGCCAAGAGAGGACTAGCGGAGCTCAAGAGACCCAGTACTTC. Residues: CASSQERTSGAQETQYF.

This clonotype was seen a few times. For the CDR3, the DNA is TGTGCCAGCAGCCCCAGATCCCCACAGCACATTGACTTCACAGATACGCAGTATTTT. Its translation: CASSPRSPQHIDFTDTQYF. The rearrangement links TRBV6-5 to TRBJ2-3; D unclear. Trimming removed 6 bases from V and 2 bases from J, with 27 bases in between. The length of the CDR3 is 19 residues. The germline V gene encodes CDR1 MNHEY and CDR2 SVGAGI.

Here the CDR3 DNA reads TGTGCCAGCAGCAAAGTTGAGGGGTGCGTGCAGTTCTTC. Its protein product is CASSKVEGCVQFF. The chain carries TRBV21-1 and TRBJ2-1; the table's D call TRBD1 went unverified against the DNA. TRBV21-1 is recorded as a pseudogene. This CDR3 has 13 amino acids.

This chain joins TRBV7-9 and TRBJ2-7; a weak D match, TRBD1 (6 bases). From germline, CDR1 is SEHNR and CDR2 FQNEAQ (reference sequence). CDR3 length: 14 residues. V was pared by 1 base and J by 3 bases, with 10 bases between. The CDR3 nucleotides read TGTGCCAGCAGCTTAGAGATAGGGGGCTACGAGCAGTACTTC. It is translated as CASSLEIGGYEQYF.

This clonotype showed up just a few times. The rearrangement joins TRBV20-1 to TRBJ2-7, with 10 bases lining up with TRBD2. This CDR3 contains 15 residues. V trimming: 0 bases; J trimming: 4 bases; junction bases outside the gene matches: 6. The germline V gene has CDR1 DFQATT and CDR2 SNEGSKA (reference sequence). Here the CDR3 reads CSARDTSGDTYEQYF. The CDR3 DNA reads TGCAGTGCTAGAGACACTAGCGGGGACACGTACGAGCAGTACTTC.

The genes are TRBV20-1 and TRBJ2-7, with 9 bases fitting TRBD1. CDR1 and CDR2 from the germline V gene are DFQATT and SNEGSKA (reference sequence). Trimming removed 3 bases from V and 4 bases from J; junction bases left unmatched: 13. The CDR3 covers 16 residues. The CDR3 DNA reads as TGCAGTGCTAGGATGTTCGGACAGGGGATTAGGTACGAGCAGTACTTC. This gives the protein CSARMFGQGIRYEQYF.

This clonotype has only a few counts. This chain uses TRBV19 with TRBJ2-1; 11 nucleotides line up with TRBD2. Looked up from germline, CDR1 is LNHDA and CDR2 is SQIVND (reference sequence). The V gene end was trimmed by 4 bases and the J gene end by 8 bases; junction bases not matched to a gene: 13. The CDR3 loop spans 17 amino acids. CDR3 in DNA: TGTGCCAGTAGTACCCCTCGCGGGCTAGCGGGAGGCCATGAGCAGTTCTTC. As protein: CASSTPRGLAGGHEQFF. The whole variable domain, filled in from reference TRBV19 and TRBJ2-1, reads DGGITQSPKYLFRKEGQNVTLSCEQNLNHDAMYWYRQDPGQGLRLIYYSQIVNDFQKGDIAEGYSVSREKKESFPLTVTSAQKNPTAFYLCASSTPRGLAGGHEQFFGPGTRLTVL.

There are a few counts of this clonotype. The chain combines TRBV11-2 with TRBJ2-3, with 11 bases matching TRBD2. With V trimmed by 5 bases and J by 4 bases, 11 bases remained unmatched. The CDR3 is 17 residues long. Germline V gives CDR1 SGHAT, CDR2 FQNNGV. Here the CDR3 reads CASSVLSGRAEADTQYF. The CDR3 DNA follows: TGTGCCAGCAGCGTCCTTAGCGGGAGGGCCGAGGCAGATACGCAGTATTTT.

This chain links TRBV7-8 with TRBJ2-5, with a possible D match to TRBD1 (6 bases). Germline CDR1 is SGHVS and CDR2 is FQNEAQ. The CDR3 consists of 15 residues. Trimming removed 0 bases from V and 5 bases from J, with 13 bases in between. The CDR3 loop is CASSLAHRERETQYF. As DNA, the CDR3 is TGTGCCAGCAGCTTAGCTCACAGGGAACGGGAGACCCAGTACTTC.

The sample holds a few counts of this clonotype. The J gene is TRBJ1-3, the V gene TRBV12-3 or TRBV12-4; no firm D call. V dropped 1 base and J dropped 4 bases, with 8 bases sitting between them. The CDR3 length is 14 residues. The CDR3 loop is CASSLGGPGNTIYF. Written as DNA, the CDR3 is TGTGCCAGCAGTTTAGGCGGACCCGGAAACACCATATATTTT.

In this sample, this clonotype turned up many times. This sequence joins TRBV4-3 and TRBJ1-1; possible D gene TRBD1, 6 bases. The germline V gene has CDR1 LGHNA and CDR2 YSLEER. The CDR3 has 15 residues. V lost 1 base to trimming and J lost 0 bases, with 9 bases between them. As DNA, the CDR3 is TGCGCCAGCAGCCAAGGGAGGACAGTGAACACTGAAGCTTTCTTT. Translating gives CASSQGRTVNTEAFF.

The V and J genes are TRBV4-3 and TRBJ2-1; 9 bases map to TRBD2. This CDR3 comprises 17 residues. J gave up 3 bases and V 4 bases, and 10 bases lay outside the gene matches. Germline V gives CDR1 LGHNA, CDR2 YSLEER. DNA of the CDR3: TGCGCCAGCAGCCCTGACCCTCCTAGCGGGAACTACAATGAGCAGTTCTTC. Translating it yields CASSPDPPSGNYNEQFF.

V gene TRBV5-1 combines with J gene TRBJ2-1; 14 bases match TRBD2. This CDR3 contains 15 residues. Germline V lookup: CDR1 SGHRS, CDR2 YFSETQ. V shed 3 bases, J shed 9 bases, and the junction held 5 bases outside the gene matches. The CDR3 coding sequence is TGCGCCAGCAGCTCGACTAGCGGGGGGGCCATTGAGCAGTTCTTC. It translates to CASSSTSGGAIEQFF.

V gene TRBV5-1 combines with J gene TRBJ2-7; D possibly corresponds to TRBD1 (5 bases). The CDR3 runs 16 residues. V was clipped by 0 bases and J by 2 bases, with 15 bases between them. The germline V gene encodes CDR1 SGHRS and CDR2 YFSETQ. CDR3 region: CASSLGGPDSTYEQYF. CDR3 nucleotide sequence: TGCGCCAGCAGCTTGGGGGGCCCCGACAGCACCTACGAGCAGTACTTC.

CDR3 protein: CASSLDLFGGPQPQHF. Here the CDR3 DNA reads TGTGCCAGCAGCTTGGACCTGTTCGGGGGACCTCAGCCCCAGCATTTT. This chain connects TRBV5-5 to TRBJ1-5; possibly TRBD1 for D (5 bases). The CDR3 consists of 16 residues. Between the trimmed V and J ends, which lost 0 bases and 6 bases, there was a span of 16 bases. Germline CDR1 and CDR2: SGHKS and YYEKEE (reference sequence).

The CDR3 bases are TGCGCCAGCAGCCAAGCGGGGACGGCCAACGAGCAGTACTTC. Translating gives CASSQAGTANEQYF. The gene calls are TRBV4-1 and TRBJ2-7, with D possibly called TRBD1 or TRBD2 (5 bases each). CDR3 size: 14 residues. Trimming took 1 base from V and 5 from J, leaving 12 bases between them. Germline CDR1 reads MGHRA; CDR2 reads YSYEKL.

This clonotype was seen a handful of times. This chain connects TRBV12-3 or TRBV12-4 to TRBJ2-7; TRBD2 matches 8 bases. Trimming took 5 bases from V and 6 from J; bases not matched to a gene: 9. CDR3 length: 14 residues. CDR3 amino acids: CASSVTSGSGEQYF. Written as DNA, the CDR3 is TGTGCCAGCAGTGTAACGAGCGGGAGTGGCGAGCAGTACTTC.

The chain joins TRBV19 to TRBJ2-5, with 12 nucleotides matching TRBD2. The CDR3 is made up of 16 amino acids. Looked up from germline, CDR1 is LNHDA and CDR2 is SQIVND (reference sequence). V shed 4 bases, J shed 0 bases, and the junction held 3 bases outside the gene matches. The CDR3 sequence: CASSKTSGRHQETQYF. The CDR3 nucleotides read TGTGCCAGTAGTAAGACTAGCGGGAGACACCAAGAGACCCAGTACTTC.

This rearrangement joins TRBV5-1 to TRBJ2-3; TRBD2 matches at 15 bases. CDR1 is SGHRS and CDR2 is YFSETQ in the germline V gene. This CDR3 region has 19 residues. V gave up 8 bases and J gave up 0 bases; unmatched junction bases: 13. CDR3 in amino acids: CASSPRGTSGGISTDTQYF. The DNA of the CDR3 is TGCGCCAGTTCCCCCCGGGGGACTAGCGGGGGGATAAGCACAGATACGCAGTATTTT.

The chain is built from TRBV20-1 and TRBJ1-2, with D possibly being TRBD1 (6 bases). In germline, CDR1 is DFQATT, CDR2 SNEGSKA (reference sequence). V was pared by 6 bases and J by 0 bases, with 14 bases between. The CDR3 is 14 residues long. The CDR3 here is CSAPLDRSNYGYTF. The DNA of the CDR3 is TGCAGTGCCCCACTTGACAGGTCTAACTATGGCTACACCTTC.

This chain links TRBV15 with TRBJ2-2; D ambiguous. Looked up from germline, CDR1 is LNHNV and CDR2 is YYDKDF (reference sequence). The CDR3 covers 12 residues. The germline V and J ends were trimmed by 0 bases and 13 bases, with 9 bases remaining between them. Written as DNA, the CDR3 is TGTGCCACCAGCAGAGATTTCGGATGGCTGTTTTTT. It encodes CATSRDFGWLFF.

This clonotype appeared once. The chain uses TRBV18 and TRBJ2-5; D perhaps matches TRBD2 (6 bases). CDR3 length equals 14 residues. Germline assignment: CDR1 KGHSH and CDR2 LQKENI. Trimming took 0 bases from V and 5 from J, leaving 10 bases between them. This CDR3 reads CASSPPGGVETQYF. As DNA, the CDR3 is TGTGCCAGCTCACCACCAGGAGGGGTCGAGACCCAGTACTTC. The complete variable domain, with remaining parts taken from reference TRBV18 and TRBJ2-5, reads NAGVMQNPRHLVRRRGQEARLRCSPMKGHSHVYWYRQLPEEGLKFMVYLQKENIIDESGMPKERFSAEFPKEGPSILRIQQVVRGDSAAYFCASSPPGGVETQYFGPGTRLLVL.

The J gene is TRBJ2-2, the V gene TRBV24-1; D perhaps matches TRBD1 (5 bases). V was clipped by 3 bases and J by 1 base, with 5 bases between them. CDR1 KGHDR and CDR2 SFDVKD come from the germline V gene. The length of the CDR3 is 14 residues. CDR3 DNA sequence: TGTGCCACCAGTGATAGGGGGAACACCGGGGAGCTGTTTTTT. This codes for CATSDRGNTGELFF.

This clonotype appeared a few times. The rearrangement joins TRBV12-3 or TRBV12-4 to TRBJ1-4; no clear D. The length of the CDR3 is 13 residues. V lost 8 bases and J 3 bases, leaving 10 bases between the germline ends. The CDR3 spells CASLSRPNEKLFF. The CDR3, as DNA: TGTGCCAGCCTGTCGAGACCTAATGAAAAACTGTTTTTT.

This clonotype was recorded a few times. This rearrangement joins TRBV6-5 to TRBJ2-1; 12 bases fit TRBD2. V gave up 6 bases and J gave up 5 bases; unmatched junction bases: 11. Germline V CDR1 and CDR2: MNHEY, SVGAGI. The CDR3 loop spans 17 amino acids. CDR3 nucleotides: TGTGCCAGCAGGAGCTTCTTTCTAGCGGGAGGGAACAATGAGCAGTTCTTC. This sequence encodes CASRSFFLAGGNNEQFF.